This TCR beta chain was recorded in a study of blood T cell repertoires in COVID-19. About the study: PBMCs, B-cell-depleted T cells, or T cells provided the cDNA or gDNA that made up the material.

This clone was detected once. The V gene's germline CDR1 is SNHLY and CDR2 FYNNEI. V was shortened by 7 bases and J by 6 bases, with 22 bases between the two germline ends. CDR3 length: 16 amino acids. Original handling: Estimates of nucleated cell counts were drawn from the amplification of reference gene primers. TCRdb's copy holds only in-frame clones and misses some; the assay was immunoSEQ multiplex PCR. V, J and clone size are taken as reported in that table, and D and trimming were inferred from the DNA itself. The data contain a few hundred thousand clones, about 73% of them singletons. Sequencing input: peripheral blood. This receptor was identified in a woman older than 75 with acute or convalescent COVID-19. The rearrangement uses TRBV2 and TRBJ1-5, with D maybe TRBD1 (6 bases). This chain's CDR3 is CASTGDTVGYGQPQHF. CDR3 coding DNA: TGTGCCAGCACTGGGGACACAGTGGGGTATGGTCAGCCCCAGCATTTT.